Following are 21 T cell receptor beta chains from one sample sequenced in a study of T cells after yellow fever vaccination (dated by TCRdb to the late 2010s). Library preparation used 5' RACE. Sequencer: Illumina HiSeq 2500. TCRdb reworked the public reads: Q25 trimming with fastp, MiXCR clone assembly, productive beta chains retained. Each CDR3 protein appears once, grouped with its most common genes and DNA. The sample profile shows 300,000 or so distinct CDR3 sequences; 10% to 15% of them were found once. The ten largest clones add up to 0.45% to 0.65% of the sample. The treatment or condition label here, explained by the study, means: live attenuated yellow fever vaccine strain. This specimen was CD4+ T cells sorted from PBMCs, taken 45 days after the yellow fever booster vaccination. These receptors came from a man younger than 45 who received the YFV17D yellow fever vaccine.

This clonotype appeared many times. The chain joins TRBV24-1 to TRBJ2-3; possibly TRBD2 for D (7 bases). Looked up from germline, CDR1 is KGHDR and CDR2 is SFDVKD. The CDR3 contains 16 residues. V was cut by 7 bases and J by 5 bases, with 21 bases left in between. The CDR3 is CATREGDAGAIDTQYF. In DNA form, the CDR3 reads TGTGCCACCAGGGAGGGGGACGCGGGAGCGATAGATACGCAGTATTTT.

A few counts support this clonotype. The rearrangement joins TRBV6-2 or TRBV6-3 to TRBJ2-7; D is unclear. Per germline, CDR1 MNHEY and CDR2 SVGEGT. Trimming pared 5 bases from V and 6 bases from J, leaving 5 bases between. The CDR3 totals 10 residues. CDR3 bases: TGTGCCAGCAGTAATGGCGAGCAGTACTTC. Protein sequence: CASSNGEQYF.

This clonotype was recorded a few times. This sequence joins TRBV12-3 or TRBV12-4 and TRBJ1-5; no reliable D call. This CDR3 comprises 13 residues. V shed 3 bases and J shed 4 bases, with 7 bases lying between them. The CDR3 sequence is CASSFAANQPQHF. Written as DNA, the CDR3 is TGTGCCAGCAGTTTTGCGGCTAATCAGCCCCAGCATTTT.

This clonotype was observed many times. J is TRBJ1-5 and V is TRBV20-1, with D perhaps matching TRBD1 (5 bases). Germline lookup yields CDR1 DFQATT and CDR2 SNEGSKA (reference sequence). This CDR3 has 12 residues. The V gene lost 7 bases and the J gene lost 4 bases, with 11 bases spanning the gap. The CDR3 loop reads CSGAGPNQPQHF. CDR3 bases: TGCAGTGGTGCAGGGCCTAATCAGCCCCAGCATTTT.

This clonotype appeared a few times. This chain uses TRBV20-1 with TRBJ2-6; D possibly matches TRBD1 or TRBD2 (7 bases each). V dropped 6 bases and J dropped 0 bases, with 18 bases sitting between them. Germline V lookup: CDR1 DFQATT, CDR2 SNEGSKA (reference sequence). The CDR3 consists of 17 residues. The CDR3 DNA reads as TGCAGTGCCCTGACAGGGCGGGGGAGCTCTGGGGCCAACGTCCTGACTTTC. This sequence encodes CSALTGRGSSGANVLTF.

The CDR3 loop is CASGLAGGAETQYF. The CDR3 nucleotides are TGTGCCAGTGGACTAGCGGGAGGTGCAGAGACCCAGTACTTC. The J gene is TRBJ2-5, the V gene TRBV6-1, with 14 bases identical to TRBD2. The germline CDR1 and CDR2 sequences are MNHNS and SASEGT. Unmatched junction bases numbered 4, after V lost 9 bases and J lost 4 bases. The CDR3 length is 14 residues.

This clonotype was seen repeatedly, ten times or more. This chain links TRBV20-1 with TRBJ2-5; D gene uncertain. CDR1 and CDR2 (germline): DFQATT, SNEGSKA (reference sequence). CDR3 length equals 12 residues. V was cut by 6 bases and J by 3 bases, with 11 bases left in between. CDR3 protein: CSAMFSKETQYF. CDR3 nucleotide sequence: TGCAGTGCGATGTTCTCCAAAGAGACCCAGTACTTC.

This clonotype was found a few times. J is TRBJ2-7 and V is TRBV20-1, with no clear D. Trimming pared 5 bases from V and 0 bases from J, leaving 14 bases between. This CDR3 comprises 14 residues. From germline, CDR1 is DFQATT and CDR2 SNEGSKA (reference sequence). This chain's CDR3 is CSAGPRTSSYEQYF. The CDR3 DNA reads TGCAGTGCTGGCCCTAGGACGTCCTCCTACGAGCAGTACTTC.

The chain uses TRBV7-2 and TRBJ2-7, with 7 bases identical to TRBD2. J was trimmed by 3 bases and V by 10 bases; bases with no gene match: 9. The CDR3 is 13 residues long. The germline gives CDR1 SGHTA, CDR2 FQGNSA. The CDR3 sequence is CATHPGGIYEQYF. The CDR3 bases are TGTGCCACTCACCCGGGGGGTATCTACGAGCAGTACTTC.

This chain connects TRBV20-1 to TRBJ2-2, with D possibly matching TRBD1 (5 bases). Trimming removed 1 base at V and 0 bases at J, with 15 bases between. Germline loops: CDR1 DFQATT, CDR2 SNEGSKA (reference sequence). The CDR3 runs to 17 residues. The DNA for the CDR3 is TGCAGTGCTAGAGGCTCCCCGGACACCTCGAACACCGGGGAGCTGTTTTTT. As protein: CSARGSPDTSNTGELFF.

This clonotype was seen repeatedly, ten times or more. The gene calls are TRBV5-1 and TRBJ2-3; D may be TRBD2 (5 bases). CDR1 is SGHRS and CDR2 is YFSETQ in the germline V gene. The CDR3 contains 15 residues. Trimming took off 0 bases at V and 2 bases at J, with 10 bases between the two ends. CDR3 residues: CASSLGGVSTDTQYF. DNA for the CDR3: TGCGCCAGCAGCTTGGGGGGAGTTTCCACAGATACGCAGTATTTT.

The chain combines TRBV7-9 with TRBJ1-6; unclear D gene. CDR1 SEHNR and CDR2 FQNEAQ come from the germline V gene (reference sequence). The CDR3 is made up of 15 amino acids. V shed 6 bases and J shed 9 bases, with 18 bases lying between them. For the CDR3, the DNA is TGTGCCAGCAGTCGAGAGGGAGTATTGGGTTCACCCCTCCACTTT. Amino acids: CASSREGVLGSPLHF.

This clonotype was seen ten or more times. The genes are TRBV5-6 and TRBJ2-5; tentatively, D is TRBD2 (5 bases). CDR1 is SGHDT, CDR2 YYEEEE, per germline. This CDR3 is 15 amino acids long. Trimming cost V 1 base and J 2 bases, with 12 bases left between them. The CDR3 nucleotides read TGTGCCAGCAGCTTGTTCCAGCGGAGACAAGAGACCCAGTACTTC. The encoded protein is CASSLFQRRQETQYF.

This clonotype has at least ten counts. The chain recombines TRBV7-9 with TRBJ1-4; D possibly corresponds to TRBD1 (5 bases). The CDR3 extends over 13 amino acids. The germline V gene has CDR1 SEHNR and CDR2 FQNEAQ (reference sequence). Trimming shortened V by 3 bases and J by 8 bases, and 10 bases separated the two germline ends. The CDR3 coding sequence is TGTGCCAGCAGCTTGGTCGGGGGAGAAAAACTGTTTTTT. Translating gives CASSLVGGEKLFF.

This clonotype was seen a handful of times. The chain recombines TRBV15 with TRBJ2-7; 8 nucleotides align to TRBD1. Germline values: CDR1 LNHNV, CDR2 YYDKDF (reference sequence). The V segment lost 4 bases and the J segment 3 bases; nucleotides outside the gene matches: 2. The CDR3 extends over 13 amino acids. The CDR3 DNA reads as TGTGCCACCAGCAAGGACAGGGACTACGAGCAGTACTTC. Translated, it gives CATSKDRDYEQYF.

The CDR3: CASSVGQGSEKLFF. The CDR3 DNA reads TGCGCCAGCAGCGTGGGACAGGGGTCTGAAAAACTGTTTTTT. V usage is TRBV5-1 and J usage is TRBJ1-4; TRBD1 matches at 10 bases. The J segment lost 7 bases and the V segment lost 4 bases, leaving 4 bases of the junction unmatched. Germline V lookup: CDR1 SGHRS, CDR2 YFSETQ. CDR3 length equals 14 residues.

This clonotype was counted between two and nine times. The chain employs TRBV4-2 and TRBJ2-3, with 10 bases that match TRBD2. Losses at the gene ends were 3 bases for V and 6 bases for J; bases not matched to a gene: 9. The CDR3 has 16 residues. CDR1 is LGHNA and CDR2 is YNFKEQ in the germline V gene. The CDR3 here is CASSHPVAGGPDTQYF. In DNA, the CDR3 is TGTGCCAGCAGCCATCCCGTAGCGGGAGGCCCGGATACGCAGTATTTT.

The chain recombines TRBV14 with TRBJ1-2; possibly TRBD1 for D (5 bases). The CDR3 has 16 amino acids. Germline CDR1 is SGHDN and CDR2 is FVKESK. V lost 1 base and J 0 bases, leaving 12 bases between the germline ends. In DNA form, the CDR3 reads TGTGCCAGCAGCCAAGTTGGACACCCAGCTAACTATGGCTACACCTTC. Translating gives CASSQVGHPANYGYTF.

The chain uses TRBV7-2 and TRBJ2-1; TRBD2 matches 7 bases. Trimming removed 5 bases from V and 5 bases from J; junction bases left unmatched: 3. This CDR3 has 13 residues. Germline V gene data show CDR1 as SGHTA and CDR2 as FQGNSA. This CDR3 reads CASSAGLNNEQFF. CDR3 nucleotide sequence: TGTGCCAGCAGCGCGGGACTAAACAATGAGCAGTTCTTC. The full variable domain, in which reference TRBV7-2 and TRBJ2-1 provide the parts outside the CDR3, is GAGVSQSPSNKVTEKGKDVELRCDPISGHTALYWYRQSLGQGLEFLIYFQGNSAPDKSGLPSDRFSAERTGGSVSTLTIQRTQQEDSAVYLCASSAGLNNEQFFGPGTRLTVL.

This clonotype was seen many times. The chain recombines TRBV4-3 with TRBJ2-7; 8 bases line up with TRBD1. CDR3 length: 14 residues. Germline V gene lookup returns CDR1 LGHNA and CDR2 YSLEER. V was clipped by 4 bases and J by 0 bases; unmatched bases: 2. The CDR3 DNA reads TGCGCCAGCAGCCGGACAGGGAGCTCCTACGAGCAGTACTTC. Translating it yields CASSRTGSSYEQYF.

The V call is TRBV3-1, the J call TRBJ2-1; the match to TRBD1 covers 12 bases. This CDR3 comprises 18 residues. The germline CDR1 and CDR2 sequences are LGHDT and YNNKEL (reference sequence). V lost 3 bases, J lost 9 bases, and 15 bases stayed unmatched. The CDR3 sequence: CASSQPNSPGQGAGEQFF. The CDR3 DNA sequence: TGTGCCAGCAGCCAGCCAAACTCACCGGGACAGGGGGCGGGTGAGCAGTTCTTC.